This T cell receptor beta chain stems from a study of T cell responses to AZD1222 COVID-19 vaccine. General study points: Donors in the cohort were predominantly white British and more often female, and clonal diversity was possibly underestimated.

Method: immunoSEQ multiplex PCR; TCRdb's copy keeps in-frame clones and lacks some. This table holds some 280,000 clones, roughly 93% found once. CDR3 length: 12 amino acids. CDR1 is SNHLY, CDR2 FYNNEI, per germline. V lost 2 bases to trimming and J lost 2 bases, with 2 bases between them. Turning to this clone: Its antigen is as yet unknown.

The origin of this receptor is an adult who received the AZD1222 COVID-19 vaccine. This specimen consisted of peripheral blood, obtained 28 days after the second AZD1222 dose. The genes are TRBV2 and TRBJ2-3; no firm D call. The CDR3 region is CASSEYTDTQYF. CDR3 nucleotides: TGTGCCAGCAGTGAATACACAGATACGCAGTATTTT.